Below, 6 T cell receptor beta chains from the same sample are listed, as sequenced in a study of T cell changes during pregnancy in multiple sclerosis. The data were produced by immunoSEQ multiplex PCR, yet TCRdb's version contains in-frame clones alone and is incomplete. The table shows around 60,000 clones, with approximately 88% occurring only once. Sequenced material: peripheral blood, taken in the first trimester of pregnancy. These receptors came from a female donor with multiple sclerosis, enrolled in a pregnancy study.

The CDR3 loop is CASSQEPGLAGVADTQYF. The CDR3 coding sequence is TGCGCCAGCAGCCAAGAACCGGGACTAGCGGGAGTGGCAGATACGCAGTATTTT. The chain is built from TRBV4-1 and TRBJ2-3, with 14 bases aligning to TRBD2. The CDR3 spans 18 residues. J lost 4 bases, V lost 0 bases, and 6 bases had no gene match. Germline CDR1 MGHRA, CDR2 YSYEKL.

The CDR3 DNA sequence: TGTGCCAGCAGTCCCTTAATACAACAAGAGACCCAGTACTTC. This encodes CASSPLIQQETQYF. This chain joins TRBV5-6 and TRBJ2-5; D remains ambiguous. The CDR3 consists of 14 residues. V lost 5 bases and J 2 bases, leaving 13 bases between the germline ends. The germline gives CDR1 SGHDT, CDR2 YYEEEE. Combining the CDR3 with reference TRBV5-6 and TRBJ2-5 gives the whole variable domain DAGVTQSPTHLIKTRGQQVTLRCSPKSGHDTVSWYQQALGQGPQFIFQYYEEEERQRGNFPDRFSGHQFPNYSSELNVNALLLGDSALYLCASSPLIQQETQYFGPGTRLLVL.

The table lists this clone with a count of one. The chain joins TRBV29-1 to TRBJ1-1; tentatively, D is TRBD1 (5 bases). V was pared by 8 bases and J by 2 bases, with 15 bases between. Germline V gives CDR1 SQVTM, CDR2 ANQGSEA. This CDR3 spans 13 amino acids. The CDR3 here is CSSTVGHNTEAFF. CDR3 DNA sequence: TGCAGCTCGACTGTTGGACACAACACTGAAGCTTTCTTT.

This rearrangement joins TRBV30 to TRBJ2-3; D is unresolved. Trimming stripped 7 bases from V and 1 base from J, with 12 bases between. Germline values: CDR1 GTSNPN, CDR2 SVGIG (reference sequence). The CDR3 contains 13 residues. The CDR3 DNA follows: TGTGCCTTAGTACTGCTTGGCACAGATACGCAGTATTTT. Protein: CALVLLGTDTQYF.

The J gene is TRBJ1-5, the V gene TRBV4-1; no clear D. The CDR3 contains 16 residues. The germline gives CDR1 MGHRA, CDR2 YSYEKL. The V gene lost 0 bases and the J gene lost 1 base, with 10 bases spanning the gap. CDR3 nucleotides: TGCGCCAGCAGCCAAGAGGTTTACAAGAGCAATCAGCCCCAGCATTTT. It is translated as CASSQEVYKSNQPQHF.

The chain has TRBV7-2 and TRBJ2-7; 7 nucleotides match TRBD1. This CDR3 comprises 15 residues. The germline CDR1 and CDR2 sequences are SGHTA and FQGNSA. J was trimmed by 2 bases and V by 4 bases; bases with no gene match: 8. CDR3 sequence reads: CASSSTGTVTYEQYF. The CDR3 nucleotides read TGTGCCAGCAGCTCAACAGGGACAGTCACCTACGAGCAGTACTTC.